This T cell receptor beta chain appears in the sequencing data of a study of cytomegalovirus exposure and HLA in healthy donors. For the study at large: Later analysis reported that the roughly 110 validation repertoires shared the platform of the roughly 670 first-cohort repertoires.

General study points: Reported performance of the classifier showed diagnosis of cytomegalovirus status with high specificity and sensitivity. Altogether, some 170 TCR beta chains were recorded as cytomegalovirus-associated.

The CDR3 runs 16 residues. The germline V gene has CDR1 MNHNS and CDR2 SASEGT. J was trimmed by 0 bases and V by 3 bases; bases with no gene match: 4. Notes on this clone: Antigen specificity is unknown.

The repertoire was sequenced with immunoSEQ multiplex PCR; TCRdb's copy has only in-frame clones and lacks some. The table lists 150,000 to 200,000 clones, 80% to 85% of them singletons, with 1.2% in the top ten. This clonotype originated in a woman under 40 in good health and CMV-seronegative. The J gene is TRBJ2-2, the V gene TRBV6-1; 7 bases match TRBD1. What was sequenced was PBMCs. The CDR3 region is CASSDDRASNTGELFF. CDR3 bases: TGTGCCAGCAGTGACGACAGGGCCTCGAACACCGGGGAGCTGTTTTTT.